Listed here is a single T cell receptor (beta chain). The antigen remains unidentified. These data are taken from a study of cytomegalovirus exposure and HLA in healthy donors. Study-level points and caveats: Researchers reported in a later analysis that a missense DCLRE1C variant was tied to TCR beta V- and J-gene trimming.

Both 60 Vbeta primers and 13 Jbeta primers went into the PCR. The table came from immunoSEQ multiplex PCR; TCRdb's copy has only in-frame clones and leaves some out. The sample consists of about 160,000 clones, approximately 67% of them appearing once. The V segment lost 3 bases and the J segment 5 bases; nucleotides outside the gene matches: 8. The germline gives CDR1 LGHNA, CDR2 YSLEER. The CDR3 is 17 residues long. The source is a young woman in good health and CMV-seropositive. Sequencing was carried out using PBMCs. The J gene is TRBJ1-6, the V gene TRBV4-3, with 9 bases fitting TRBD1. The CDR3 protein is CASSQPSGTGNNSPLHF. The DNA for the CDR3 is TGCGCCAGCAGCCAGCCTTCCGGGACAGGGAATAATTCACCCCTCCACTTT.